A selection of T cell receptor beta chains follows, all from one sample in a study of blood T cell repertoires in COVID-19. Measured with immunoSEQ multiplex PCR; TCRdb has only the in-frame clones, and not every one. The repertoire has 450,000 to 500,000 clones, over 75% of them found once; the top ten carry about 3%. The specimen was peripheral blood. These receptors were obtained from a human donor in a cohort sampled during active COVID-19. CDR3s include the opening cysteine and the closing phenylalanine or tryptophan. D genes are given only for firm matches.

D	V	CDR3
TRBD2	TRBV5-4	CASSPPLAGLYNEQFF
.	TRBV11-2	CASSLFPRVVGYTF
.	TRBV7-9	CASSPNPSSYGYTF
.	TRBV24-1	CATSAGPTKNTGELFF
.	TRBV2	CASSEGYGAAGGQPQHF
.	TRBV12-5	CASGLVRLGSYSYNEQFF
.	TRBV19	CASSRATDTQYF
.	TRBV11-2	CASSWVGAGLEKTEAFF
.	TRBV7-3	CASSQNGHGTDTQYF
TRBD1	TRBV25-1	CASSSGGAETQYF
.	TRBV5-1	CASSLVADNSPLHF
TRBD2	TRBV6-5	CASRRLAGGPQFF
.	TRBV30	CAWATRSETQYF
TRBD1	TRBV3-1/TRBV3-2	CASSQVRTGMGAGELFF
.	TRBV27	CASSFSPGFAQYF
TRBD1	TRBV5-1	CASSHGDRGTTGELFF
TRBD1	TRBV30	CAWSVPDRGPPLHF
TRBD2	TRBV9	CASSTQSGGRGTDTQYF
.	TRBV25-1	CASSDPPRGYNEQFF
TRBD2	TRBV5-4	CASPTSGLPGFVSLSYEQYF
TRBD2	TRBV10-2	CASKGAGGVGTGELFF
TRBD1	TRBV2	CASSEGQGGFETQYF
.	TRBV5-5	CASSLVPGQLQETQYF
.	TRBV5-1	CASSLGQVYGYTF
.	TRBV11-2	CASSLGPNSGNTIYF
.	TRBV9	CASSPWTGVQETQYF